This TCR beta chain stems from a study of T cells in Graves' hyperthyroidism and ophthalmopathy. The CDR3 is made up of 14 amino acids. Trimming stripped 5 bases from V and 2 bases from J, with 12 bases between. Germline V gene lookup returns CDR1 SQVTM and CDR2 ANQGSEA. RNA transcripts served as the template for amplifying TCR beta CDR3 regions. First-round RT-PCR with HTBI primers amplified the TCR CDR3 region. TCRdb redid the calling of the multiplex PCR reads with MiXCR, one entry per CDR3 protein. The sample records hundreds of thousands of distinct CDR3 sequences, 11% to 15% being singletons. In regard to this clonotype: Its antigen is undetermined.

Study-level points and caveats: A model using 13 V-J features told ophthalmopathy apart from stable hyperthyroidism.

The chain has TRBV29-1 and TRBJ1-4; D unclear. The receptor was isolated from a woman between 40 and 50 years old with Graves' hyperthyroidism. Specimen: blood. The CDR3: CSVLEGTTNEKLFF. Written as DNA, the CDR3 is TGCAGCGTTCTGGAGGGCACGACTAATGAAAAACTGTTTTTT.